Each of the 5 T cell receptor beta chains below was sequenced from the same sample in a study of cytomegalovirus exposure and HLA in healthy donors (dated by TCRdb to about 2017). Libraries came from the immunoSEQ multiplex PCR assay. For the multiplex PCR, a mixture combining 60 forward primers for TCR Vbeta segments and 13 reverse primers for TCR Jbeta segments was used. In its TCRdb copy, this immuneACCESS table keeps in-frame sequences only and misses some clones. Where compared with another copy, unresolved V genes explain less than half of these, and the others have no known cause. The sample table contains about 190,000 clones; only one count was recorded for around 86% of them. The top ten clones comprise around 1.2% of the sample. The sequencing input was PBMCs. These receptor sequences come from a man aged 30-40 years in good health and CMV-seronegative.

The CDR3 bases are TGTGCCTGGGACAGGGAATTAGATACGCAGTATTTT. Translated, it gives CAWDRELDTQYF. The V and J genes are TRBV30 and TRBJ2-3, with 7 bases matching TRBD1. The CDR3 covers 12 residues. Germline loops: CDR1 GTSNPN, CDR2 SVGIG (reference sequence). Germline trimming cut 5 bases from V and 5 bases from J; bases unmatched to any gene: 4. Together with reference TRBV30 and TRBJ2-3, the CDR3 gives the full variable domain: SQTIHQWPATLVQPVGSPLSLECTVEGTSNPNLYWYRQAAGRGLQLLFYSVGIGQISSEVPQNLSASRPQDRQFILSSKKLLLSDSGFYLCAWDRELDTQYFGPGTRLTVL.

The CDR3 DNA reads as TGTGCCAGCAGTGAAGTGGGGAGGAGGTCGGGGCATTTT. Translated, it gives CASSEVGRRSGHF. V and J are TRBV6-5 and TRBJ1-5; no clear D. Trimming stripped 5 bases from V and 15 bases from J, with 20 bases between. Germline V gene data show CDR1 as MNHEY and CDR2 as SVGAGI. The CDR3 consists of 13 residues.

The CDR3 DNA reads TGTGCCAGCAGCTCTTCAGGGGGACAGGGGAGACGGTCACCCCTCCACTTT. It translates to CASSSSGGQGRRSPLHF. This chain joins TRBV5-6 and TRBJ1-6, with TRBD1 identical over 10 bases. The CDR3 has 17 residues. J gave up 10 bases and V 3 bases, and 13 bases lay outside the gene matches. Germline V lookup: CDR1 SGHDT, CDR2 YYEEEE.

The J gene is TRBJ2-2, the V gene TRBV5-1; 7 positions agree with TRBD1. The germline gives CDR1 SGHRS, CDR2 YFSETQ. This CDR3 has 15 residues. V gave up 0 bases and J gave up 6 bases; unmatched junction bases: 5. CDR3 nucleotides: TGCGCCAGCAGCTTGGGAATGACAGGGTCCGGGGAGCTGTTTTTT. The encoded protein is CASSLGMTGSGELFF.

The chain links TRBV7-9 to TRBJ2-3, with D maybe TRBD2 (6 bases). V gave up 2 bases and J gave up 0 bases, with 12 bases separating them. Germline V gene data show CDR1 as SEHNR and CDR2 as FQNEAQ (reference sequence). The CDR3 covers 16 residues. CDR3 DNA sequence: TGTGCCAGCAGCTTATGGGCGGGATCTAGCACAGATACGCAGTATTTT. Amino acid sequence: CASSLWAGSSTDTQYF.